The present T cell receptor (beta chain) was sequenced within a study of cytomegalovirus exposure and HLA in healthy donors. Study outcomes and limitations: In a later analysis, around 18,000 TCR beta sequences were associated with HLA alleles at 0.05 false discovery rate.

The donors comprised healthy bone marrow donors. To note about this clone: The target antigen is unknown.

The CDR3 covers 16 residues. Germline CDR1 reads SGDLS; CDR2 reads YYNGEE. Unmatched junction bases numbered 9, after V lost 3 bases and J lost 2 bases. PCR amplification relied on 60 Vbeta primers (plus 13 Jbeta primers). The protocol was immunoSEQ multiplex PCR, while the TCRdb copy is restricted to in-frame clones and leaves out a portion. The sample holds about 200,000 clones, more than 80% seen once. This TCR was recovered from a man aged 25-45 years in good health and CMV-seronegative. V gene TRBV9 combines with J gene TRBJ2-7; 9 bases are a match to TRBD1. Sequencing was carried out using PBMCs. The CDR3 nucleotides read TGTGCCAGCAGCGAAACCGGGACAGGGAGGACCTACGAGCAGTACTTC. Protein sequence: CASSETGTGRTYEQYF.